This T cell receptor beta chain came from a study of blood T cell repertoires in COVID-19. V lost 0 bases and J lost 2, with 10 bases in between. The CDR3 extends over 15 amino acids. Germline values: CDR1 KGHSH, CDR2 LQKENI. Original methodology: Amplification with reference gene primers provided the estimates of nucleated cell counts. Measured with immunoSEQ multiplex PCR; TCRdb has only the in-frame clones, and not every one. V and J calls plus clone size are reproduced from that table; the DNA served to infer D and trimming. The sample lists 250,000 to 350,000 clones; approximately 91% were seen once.

The source material was peripheral blood. This chain links TRBV18 with TRBJ1-2; D not resolved. The clonotype originates from a woman aged 55-69 years with acute or convalescent COVID-19. The CDR3, as DNA: TGTGCCAGCTCACCACCGATAACGGGGAACTATGGCTACACCTTC. Amino acid sequence: CASSPPITGNYGYTF.